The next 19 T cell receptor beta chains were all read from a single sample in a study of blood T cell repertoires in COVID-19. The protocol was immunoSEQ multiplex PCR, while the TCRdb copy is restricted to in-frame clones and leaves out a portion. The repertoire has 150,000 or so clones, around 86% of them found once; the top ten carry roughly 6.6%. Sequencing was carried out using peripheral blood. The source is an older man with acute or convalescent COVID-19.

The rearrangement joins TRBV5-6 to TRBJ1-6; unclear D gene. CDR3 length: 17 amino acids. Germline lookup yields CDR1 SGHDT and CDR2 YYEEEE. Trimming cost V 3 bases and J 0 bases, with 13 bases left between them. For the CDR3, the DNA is TGTGCCAGCAGCTCTGCCATGAAGAGCTCCTATAATTCACCCCTCCACTTT. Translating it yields CASSSAMKSSYNSPLHF.

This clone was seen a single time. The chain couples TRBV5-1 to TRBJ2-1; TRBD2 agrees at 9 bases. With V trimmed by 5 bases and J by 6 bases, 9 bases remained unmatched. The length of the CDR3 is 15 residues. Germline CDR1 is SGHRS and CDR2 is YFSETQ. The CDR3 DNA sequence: TGCGCCAGCAGGGTGAGTAGCGGGAGCTCCAATGAGCAGTTCTTC. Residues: CASRVSSGSSNEQFF.

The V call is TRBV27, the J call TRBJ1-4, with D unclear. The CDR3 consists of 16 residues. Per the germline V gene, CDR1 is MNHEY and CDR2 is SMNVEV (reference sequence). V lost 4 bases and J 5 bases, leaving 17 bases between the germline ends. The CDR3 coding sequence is TGTGCCAGCAGTTCGATAGGGATGGGAGAGAATGAAAAACTGTTTTTT. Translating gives CASSSIGMGENEKLFF. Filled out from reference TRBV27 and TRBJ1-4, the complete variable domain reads EAQVTQNPRYLITVTGKKLTVTCSQNMNHEYMSWYRQDPGLGLRQIYYSMNVEVTDKGDVPEGYKVSRKEKRNFPLILESPSPNQTSLYFCASSSIGMGENEKLFFGSGTQLSVL.

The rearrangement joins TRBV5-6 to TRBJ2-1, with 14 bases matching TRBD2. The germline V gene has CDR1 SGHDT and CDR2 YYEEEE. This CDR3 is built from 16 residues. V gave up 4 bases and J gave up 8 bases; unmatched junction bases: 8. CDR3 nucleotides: TGTGCCAGCAGCCTGGGACTAGCGGGGGTGGCCTATGAGCAGTTCTTC. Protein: CASSLGLAGVAYEQFF. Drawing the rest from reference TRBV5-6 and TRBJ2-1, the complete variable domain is DAGVTQSPTHLIKTRGQQVTLRCSPKSGHDTVSWYQQALGQGPQFIFQYYEEEERQRGNFPDRFSGHQFPNYSSELNVNALLLGDSALYLCASSLGLAGVAYEQFFGPGTRLTVL.

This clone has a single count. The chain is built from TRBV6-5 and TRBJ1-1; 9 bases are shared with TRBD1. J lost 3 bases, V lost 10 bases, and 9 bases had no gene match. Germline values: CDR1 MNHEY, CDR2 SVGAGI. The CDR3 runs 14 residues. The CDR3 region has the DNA TGTGCCATAAAACAGGGGGCGCAGGACACTGAAGCTTTCTTT. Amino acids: CAIKQGAQDTEAFF.

The CDR3 nucleotides read TGTGCCAGCAGACTTCCTCCGTTGAACACTGAAGCTTTCTTT. Amino acids: CASRLPPLNTEAFF. The chain carries TRBV28 and TRBJ1-1, with D hard to call. This CDR3 contains 14 residues. V was clipped by 6 bases and J by 0 bases, with 11 bases between them. In germline, CDR1 is MDHEN, CDR2 SYDVKM.

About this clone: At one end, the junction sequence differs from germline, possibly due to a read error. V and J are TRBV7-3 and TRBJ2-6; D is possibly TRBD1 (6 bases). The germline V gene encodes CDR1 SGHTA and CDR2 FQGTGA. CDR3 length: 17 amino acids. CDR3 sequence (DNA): TGTGCCAGCAGTTTAAGCTACAGGGACTCTGGGGCCAACGTCCTGACTTTC. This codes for CASSLSYRDSGANVLTF. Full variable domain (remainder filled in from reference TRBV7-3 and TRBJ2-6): GAGVSQTPSNKVTEKGKYVELRCDPISGHTALYWYRQSLGQGPEFLIYFQGTGAADDSGLPNDRFFAVRPEGSVSTLKIQRTERGDSAVYLCASSLSYRDSGANVLTFGAGSRLTVL.

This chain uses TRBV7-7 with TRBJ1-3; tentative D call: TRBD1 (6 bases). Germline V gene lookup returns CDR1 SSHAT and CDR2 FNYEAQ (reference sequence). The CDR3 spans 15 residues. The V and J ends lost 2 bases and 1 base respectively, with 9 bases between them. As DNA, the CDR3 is TGTGCCAGCAGCTTAAAGGGGGAGTCTGGAAACACCATATATTTT. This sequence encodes CASSLKGESGNTIYF.

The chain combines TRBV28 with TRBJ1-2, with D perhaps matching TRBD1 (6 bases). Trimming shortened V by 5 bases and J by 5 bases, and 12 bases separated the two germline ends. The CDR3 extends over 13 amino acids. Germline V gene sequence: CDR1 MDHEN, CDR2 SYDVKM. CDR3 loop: CASSLQGRYGYTF. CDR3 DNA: TGTGCCAGCAGTCTACAGGGAAGGTATGGCTACACCTTC.

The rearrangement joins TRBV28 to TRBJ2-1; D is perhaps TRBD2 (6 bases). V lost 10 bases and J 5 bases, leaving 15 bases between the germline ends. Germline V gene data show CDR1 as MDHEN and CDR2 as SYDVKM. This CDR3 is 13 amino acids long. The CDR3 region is CATGGDLNNEQFF. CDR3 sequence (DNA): TGTGCCACTGGAGGGGACCTCAACAATGAGCAGTTCTTC. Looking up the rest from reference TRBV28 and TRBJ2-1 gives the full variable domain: DVKVTQSSRYLVKRTGEKVFLECVQDMDHENMFWYRQDPGLGLRLIYFSYDVKMKEKGDIPEGYSVSREKKERFSLILESASTNQTSMYLCATGGDLNNEQFFGPGTRLTVL.

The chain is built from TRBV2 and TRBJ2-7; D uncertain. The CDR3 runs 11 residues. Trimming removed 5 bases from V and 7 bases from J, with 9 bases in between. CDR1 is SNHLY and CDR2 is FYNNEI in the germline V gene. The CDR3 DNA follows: TGTGCCAGCAGTTTATTCCGGGAGCAGTACTTC. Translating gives CASSLFREQYF. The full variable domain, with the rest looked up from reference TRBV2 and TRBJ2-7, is EPEVTQTPSHQVTQMGQEVILRCVPISNHLYFYWYRQILGQKVEFLVSFYNNEISEKSEIFDDQFSVERPDGSNFTLKIRSTKLEDSAMYFCASSLFREQYFGPGTRLTVT.

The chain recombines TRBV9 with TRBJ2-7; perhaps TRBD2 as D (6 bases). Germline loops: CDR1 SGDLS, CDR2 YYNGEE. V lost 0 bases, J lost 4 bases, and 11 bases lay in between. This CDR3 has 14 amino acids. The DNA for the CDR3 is TGTGCCAGCAGCGTAGACGGGAGCTCGTACGAGCAGTACTTC. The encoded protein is CASSVDGSSYEQYF.

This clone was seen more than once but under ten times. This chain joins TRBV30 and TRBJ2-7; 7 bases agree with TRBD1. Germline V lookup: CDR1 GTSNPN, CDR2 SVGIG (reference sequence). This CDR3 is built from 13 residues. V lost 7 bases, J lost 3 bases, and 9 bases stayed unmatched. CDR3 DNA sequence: TGTGCCTTTCGCCGGGACAGCCACTACGAGCAGTACTTC. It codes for CAFRRDSHYEQYF.

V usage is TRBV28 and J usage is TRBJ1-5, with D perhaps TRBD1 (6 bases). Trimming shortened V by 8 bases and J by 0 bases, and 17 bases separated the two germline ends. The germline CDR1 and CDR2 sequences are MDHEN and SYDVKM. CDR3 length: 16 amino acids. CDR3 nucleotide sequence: TGTGCCAGCGGTACTACAGGGTACCATAGCAATCAGCCCCAGCATTTT. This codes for CASGTTGYHSNQPQHF.

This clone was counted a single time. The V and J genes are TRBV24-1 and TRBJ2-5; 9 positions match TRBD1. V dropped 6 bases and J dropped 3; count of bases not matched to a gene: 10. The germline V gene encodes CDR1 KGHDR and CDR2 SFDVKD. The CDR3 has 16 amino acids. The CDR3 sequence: CATSIPGQGVEETQYF. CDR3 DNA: TGTGCCACCAGTATCCCGGGACAGGGAGTGGAAGAGACCCAGTACTTC.

The CDR3 loop is CASSISGGEQFF. CDR3 nucleotide sequence: TGTGCCAGCAGCATCAGCGGCGGTGAGCAGTTCTTC. The chain couples TRBV7-9 to TRBJ2-1, with a possible D match to TRBD2 (5 bases). The germline CDR1 and CDR2 sequences are SEHNR and FQNEAQ (reference sequence). CDR3 length equals 12 residues. Trimming pared 5 bases from V and 9 bases from J, leaving 11 bases between. Based on the CDR3 plus reference TRBV7-9 and TRBJ2-1, the full variable domain is DTGVSQNPRHKITKRGQNVTFRCDPISEHNRLYWYRQTLGQGPEFLTYFQNEAQLEKSRLLSDRFSAERPKGSFSTLEIQRTEQGDSAMYLCASSISGGEQFFGPGTRLTVL.

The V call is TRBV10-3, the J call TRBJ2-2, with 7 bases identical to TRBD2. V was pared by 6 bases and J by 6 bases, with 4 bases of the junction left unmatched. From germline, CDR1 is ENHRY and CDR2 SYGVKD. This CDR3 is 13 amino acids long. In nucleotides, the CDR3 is TGTGCCATCAGGCTGGGGGGGGCCGGGGAGCTGTTTTTT. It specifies CAIRLGGAGELFF.

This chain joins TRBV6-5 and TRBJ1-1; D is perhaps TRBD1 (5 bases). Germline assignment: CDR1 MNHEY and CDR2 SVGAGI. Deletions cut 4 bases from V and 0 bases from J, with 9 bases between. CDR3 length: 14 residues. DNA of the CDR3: TGTGCCAGCAGTTGGGGGGGTCTGAACACTGAAGCTTTCTTT. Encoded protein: CASSWGGLNTEAFF.

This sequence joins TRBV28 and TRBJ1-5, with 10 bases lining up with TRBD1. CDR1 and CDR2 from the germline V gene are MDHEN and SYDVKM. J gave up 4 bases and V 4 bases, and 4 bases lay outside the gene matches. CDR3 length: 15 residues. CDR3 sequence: CASSSGQGVNQPQHF. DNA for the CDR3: TGTGCCAGCAGTTCCGGACAGGGGGTTAATCAGCCCCAGCATTTT. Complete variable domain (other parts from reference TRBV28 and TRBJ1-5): DVKVTQSSRYLVKRTGEKVFLECVQDMDHENMFWYRQDPGLGLRLIYFSYDVKMKEKGDIPEGYSVSREKKERFSLILESASTNQTSMYLCASSSGQGVNQPQHFGDGTRLSIL.